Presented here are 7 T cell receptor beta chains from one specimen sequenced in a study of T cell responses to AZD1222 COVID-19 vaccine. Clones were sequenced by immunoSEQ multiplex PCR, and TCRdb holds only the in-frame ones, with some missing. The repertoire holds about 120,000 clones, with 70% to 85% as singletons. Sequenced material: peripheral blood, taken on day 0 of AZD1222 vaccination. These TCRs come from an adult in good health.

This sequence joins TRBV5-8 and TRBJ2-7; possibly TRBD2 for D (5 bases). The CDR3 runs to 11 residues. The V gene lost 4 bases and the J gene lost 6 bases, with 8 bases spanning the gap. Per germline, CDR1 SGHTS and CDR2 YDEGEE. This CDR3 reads CASSHGGEQYF. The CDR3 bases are TGTGCCAGCAGCCATGGAGGCGAGCAGTACTTC.

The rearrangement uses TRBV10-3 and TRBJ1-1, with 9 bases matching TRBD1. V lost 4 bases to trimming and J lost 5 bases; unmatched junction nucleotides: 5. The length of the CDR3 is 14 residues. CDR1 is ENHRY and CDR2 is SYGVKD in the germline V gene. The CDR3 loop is CAISATDRGTEAFF. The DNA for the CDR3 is TGTGCCATCAGTGCCACGGACAGGGGAACTGAAGCTTTCTTT.

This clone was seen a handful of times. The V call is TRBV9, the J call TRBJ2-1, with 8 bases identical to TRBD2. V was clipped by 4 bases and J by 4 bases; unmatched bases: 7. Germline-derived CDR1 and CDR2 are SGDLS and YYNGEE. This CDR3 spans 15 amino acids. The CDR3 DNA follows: TGTGCCAGCAGCCTCCGAGCGGGGGAATACAATGAGCAGTTCTTC. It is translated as CASSLRAGEYNEQFF. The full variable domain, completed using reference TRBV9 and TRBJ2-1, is DSGVTQTPKHLITATGQRVTLRCSPRSGDLSVYWYQQSLDQGLQFLIQYYNGEERAKGNILERFSAQQFPDLHSELNLSSLELGDSALYFCASSLRAGEYNEQFFGPGTRLTVL.

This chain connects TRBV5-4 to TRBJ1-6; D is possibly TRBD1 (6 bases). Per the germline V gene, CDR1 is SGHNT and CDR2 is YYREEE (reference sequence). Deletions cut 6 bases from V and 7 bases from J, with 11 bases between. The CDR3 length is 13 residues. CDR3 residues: CASKDSLNSPLHF. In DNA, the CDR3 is TGTGCCAGCAAGGACAGTCTGAATTCACCCCTCCACTTT.

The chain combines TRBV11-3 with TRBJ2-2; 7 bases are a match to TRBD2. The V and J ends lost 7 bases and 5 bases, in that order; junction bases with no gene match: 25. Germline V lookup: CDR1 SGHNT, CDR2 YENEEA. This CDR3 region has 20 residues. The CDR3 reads CASNPHSDATAGVWTGELFF. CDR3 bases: TGTGCCAGCAACCCCCACTCAGACGCTACCGCGGGGGTTTGGACCGGGGAGCTGTTTTTT. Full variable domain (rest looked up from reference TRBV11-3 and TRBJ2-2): EAGVVQSPRYKIIEKKQPVAFWCNPISGHNTLYWYLQNLGQGPELLIRYENEEAVDDSQLPKDRFSAERLKGVDSTLKIQPAELGDSAVYLCASNPHSDATAGVWTGELFFGEGSRLTVL.

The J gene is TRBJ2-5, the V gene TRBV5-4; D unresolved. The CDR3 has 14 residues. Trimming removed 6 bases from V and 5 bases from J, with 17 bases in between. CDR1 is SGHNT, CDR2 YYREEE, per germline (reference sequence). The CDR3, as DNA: TGTGCCAGCAAGCCCCGCGGACCCCGGGAGACCCAGTACTTC. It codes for CASKPRGPRETQYF.

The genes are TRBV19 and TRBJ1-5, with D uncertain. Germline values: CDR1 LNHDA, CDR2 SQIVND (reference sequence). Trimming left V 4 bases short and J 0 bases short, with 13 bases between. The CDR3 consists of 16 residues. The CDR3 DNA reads TGTGCCAGTAGTACCGTCCGCCTCCTTAGCAATCAGCCCCAGCATTTT. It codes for CASSTVRLLSNQPQHF.